This is a list of T cell receptor beta chains from one sample in a study of spatial heterogeneity in lung cancer. TCRdb redid the calling of the 5' RACE reads with MiXCR, one entry per CDR3 protein. This table holds approximately 13,000 distinct CDR3 sequences, around 5% found once. The input for sequencing was lung tumor tissue, taken at surgery. The receptor set was obtained from a male donor with early-stage non-small cell lung cancer. Each CDR3 is given with its conserved first and last residue. Clone size is shown for a subset of rows, as once, few, many or a class of expanded clone.

size: many; V: TRBV24-1; CDR3: CATSDGGGQGYQPQHF
size: many; V: TRBV18; CDR3: CASSPADRANQPQHF
size: many; V: TRBV7-8; CDR3: CASSPRPILDASKNIQYF
size: medium-sized; V: TRBV10-3; CDR3: CAISVETPDDEQFF
size: many; V: TRBV2; CDR3: CASSDMSVEQFF
size: few; V: TRBV9; CDR3: CASSKGTAQETQYF
size: many; V: TRBV7-2; CDR3: CASSRQSLDSNQPQHF
size: NA; V: TRBV7-2; CDR3: CASSAQEGAMNQPQHF
size: NA; V: TRBV6-4; CDR3: CASREDSGSGNTIYF
size: many; V: TRBV20-1; CDR3: CSARRQVSTDTQYF
size: many; V: TRBV18; CDR3: CASSPLGAQMNTEAFF
size: many; V: TRBV4-2; CDR3: CASSQDPEGLAKPQHF
size: many; V: TRBV7-2; CDR3: CASSSGVEQFF
size: many; V: TRBV7-6; CDR3: CASSLMGGTNQPQHF
size: many; V: TRBV29-1; CDR3: CSVRGTGVHQPQHF
size: many; V: TRBV12-3/TRBV12-4; CDR3: CASSLTTEGQETQYF
size: many; V: TRBV2; CDR3: CASSGTGGAEQPQHF
size: many; V: TRBV7-9; CDR3: CASMTGGNTDTQYF
size: many; V: TRBV19; CDR3: CASRDVGYGYTF
size: medium-sized; V: TRBV13; CDR3: CASSPYRETQYF
size: many; V: TRBV6-2/TRBV6-3; CDR3: CASSYFITGSFPNTEAFF
size: few; V: TRBV4-3; CDR3: CASSQIGRIFGETQYF
size: few; V: TRBV12-3/TRBV12-4; CDR3: CASSFSWKPGETQYF
size: medium-sized; V: TRBV12-3/TRBV12-4; CDR3: CASSLAGGSNTEAFF
size: once; V: TRBV5-5; CDR3: CASSWSANYEQYF
size: many; V: TRBV28; CDR3: CASNTQATGELFF
size: medium-sized; V: TRBV5-6; CDR3: CASSSPGLPYNEQFF
size: many; V: TRBV5-1; CDR3: CASSPTLLGSGANVLTF
size: many; V: TRBV27; CDR3: CASSLAPFWNTEAFF
size: many; V: TRBV6-6; CDR3: CASSKQGSSTDTQYF
size: many; V: TRBV20-1; CDR3: CSAPRLAGRNEQFF
size: many; V: TRBV4-1; CDR3: CASSQDWGLGNTIYF
size: many; V: TRBV20-1; CDR3: CSAMTGGSSYEQYF
size: many; V: TRBV20-1; CDR3: CSARVKNLSLTDTQYF
size: many; V: TRBV3-1; CDR3: CASGRQGAMDYGYTF
size: many; V: TRBV20-1; CDR3: CSAADRGYYNEQFF
size: many; V: TRBV12-3/TRBV12-4; CDR3: CASTSFGPGANVLTF
size: NA; V: TRBV6-2/TRBV6-3; CDR3: CASSSRMIRSYNEQFF
size: many; V: TRBV4-3; CDR3: CASSQQPLTSGGQETQYF
size: NA; V: TRBV28; CDR3: CASSRITGTNYGYTF
size: many; V: TRBV29-1; CDR3: CSVDRDSHGEKLFF
size: many; V: TRBV6-1; CDR3: CASSEPGQGNTEAFF
size: many; V: TRBV7-2; CDR3: CASSRSSILDSDGAFF
size: many; V: TRBV7-3; CDR3: CASSPTGQGRYGYTF
size: NA; V: TRBV7-2; CDR3: CASSLEGLPQSTQYF
size: many; V: TRBV12-3/TRBV12-4; CDR3: CASGTGTSTDTQYF
size: many; V: TRBV12-3/TRBV12-4; CDR3: CASSLHQGAGNEQFF
size: many; V: TRBV19; CDR3: CASSIRLTSYNEQFF
size: many; V: TRBV11-3; CDR3: CASSSDSGLAQYF
size: many; V: TRBV4-3; CDR3: CASSQDRWGGVADTQYF
size: many; V: TRBV13; CDR3: CASSFGPHNEQFF